The 12 T cell receptor beta chains given below trace back to one sample, sequenced in a study of control samples from healthy donors and cancer patients. Clones were read by immunoSEQ multiplex PCR, and TCRdb kept only the in-frame ones, dropping some. The table lists over 65,000 clones, less than 95% of them singletons. Sequenced material: blood. Receptors originate from a woman between 35 and 50 years old in good health.

This clone has a single count. The chain uses TRBV2 and TRBJ1-4, with D possibly matching TRBD1 (5 bases). Germline CDR1 SNHLY, CDR2 FYNNEI. Trimming shortened V by 8 bases and J by 0 bases, and 7 bases separated the two germline ends. This CDR3 is 13 amino acids long. The CDR3: CASDSATNEKLFF. For the CDR3, the DNA is TGTGCCAGCGACAGTGCAACTAATGAAAAACTGTTTTTT.

The V gene is TRBV12-3 or TRBV12-4, the J gene TRBJ1-2; no reliable D call. The CDR3 has 12 residues. The germline V and J ends were trimmed by 3 bases and 8 bases, with 10 bases remaining between them. CDR3 in amino acids: CASSFIQLGYTF. CDR3 nucleotides: TGTGCCAGCAGTTTTATACAGCTCGGCTACACCTTC.

The chain links TRBV2 to TRBJ1-4, with D possibly matching TRBD1 (6 bases). The CDR3 consists of 15 residues. V gave up 2 bases and J gave up 4 bases, with 11 bases separating them. Germline V gives CDR1 SNHLY, CDR2 FYNNEI. The CDR3 loop is CASSERGDFNEKLFF. For the CDR3, the DNA is TGTGCCAGCAGTGAAAGGGGGGACTTTAATGAAAAACTGTTTTTT.

The count of this clone is one. V usage is TRBV5-6 and J usage is TRBJ2-7; 9 nucleotides agree with TRBD1. The CDR3 is made up of 14 amino acids. J gave up 0 bases and V 6 bases, and 4 bases lay outside the gene matches. Germline CDR1 is SGHDT and CDR2 is YYEEEE. Here the CDR3 DNA reads TGTGCCAGCAACGGACAGGGGATCTCCTACGAGCAGTACTTC. Encoded protein: CASNGQGISYEQYF.

The sample holds a few counts of this clone. The chain employs TRBV11-2 and TRBJ2-7, with 8 nucleotides matching TRBD2. Trimming took 2 bases from V and 3 from J; bases not matched to a gene: 6. The CDR3 length is 15 residues. The germline V gene has CDR1 SGHAT and CDR2 FQNNGV. This chain's CDR3 is CASSLRLAGDYEQYF. DNA of the CDR3: TGTGCCAGCAGCTTACGTCTAGCGGGCGACTACGAGCAGTACTTC.

V usage is TRBV28 and J usage is TRBJ1-1; a weak D match, TRBD1 (6 bases). The CDR3 has 14 residues. CDR1 is MDHEN and CDR2 is SYDVKM in the germline V gene. Trimming removed 7 bases from V and 0 bases from J, with 12 bases in between. The CDR3 sequence: CASTFGGVNTEAFF. CDR3 DNA: TGTGCCAGCACGTTCGGGGGCGTGAACACTGAAGCTTTCTTT.

The rearrangement links TRBV11-2 to TRBJ1-6; D remains ambiguous. V was trimmed by 5 bases and J by 8 bases, leaving 10 bases between them. CDR1 is SGHAT and CDR2 is FQNNGV in the germline V gene. This CDR3 has 13 residues. The CDR3 spells CASSAIQDSPLHF. The CDR3 DNA sequence: TGTGCCAGCAGCGCCATCCAGGATTCACCCCTCCACTTT.

V is TRBV6-5 and J is TRBJ2-7, with D uncertain. The CDR3 has 13 residues. Looked up from germline, CDR1 is MNHEY and CDR2 is SVGAGI. The V and J ends lost 6 bases and 5 bases respectively, with 14 bases between them. As DNA, the CDR3 is TGTGCCAGCAGGGACCGCACGGTCGACGAGCAGTACTTC. As protein: CASRDRTVDEQYF.

V usage is TRBV3-1 (or the pseudogene TRBV3-2) and J usage is TRBJ1-5; D not certain. The CDR3 covers 14 residues. Trimming removed 3 bases from V and 7 bases from J, with 13 bases in between. The germline V gene has CDR1 LGHDT and CDR2 YNNKEL (reference sequence). DNA of the CDR3: TGTGCCAGCAGCCATTCCGGTCCGGGGCAGCCCCAGCATTTT. Amino acid sequence: CASSHSGPGQPQHF.

The V call is TRBV27, the J call TRBJ1-6; D possibly corresponds to TRBD1 (5 bases). There are 14 residues in the CDR3. V was shortened by 6 bases and J by 7 bases, with 13 bases between the two germline ends. Germline V gene lookup returns CDR1 MNHEY and CDR2 SMNVEV (reference sequence). This CDR3 reads CASSPRGGNSPLHF. CDR3 sequence (DNA): TGTGCCAGCAGCCCACGGGGCGGGAATTCACCCCTCCACTTT.

The CDR3 loop reads CASSRGGTGHALSTQYF. CDR3 nucleotide sequence: TGTGCCAGTAGCAGAGGGGGGACAGGACACGCACTAAGCACGCAGTATTTT. The chain joins TRBV19 to TRBJ2-3; 8 bases match TRBD1. The CDR3 is 17 amino acids. Germline CDR1 LNHDA, CDR2 SQIVND (reference sequence). V shed 6 bases and J 9 bases; nucleotides not matched to a gene: 20.

J is TRBJ1-5 and V is TRBV18, with D perhaps matching TRBD1 (6 bases). The CDR3 has 13 residues. V shed 4 bases and J shed 5 bases, with 9 bases lying between them. Germline V gives CDR1 KGHSH, CDR2 LQKENI. The CDR3 DNA sequence: TGTGCCAGCTCACAGGGGGGCGATCAGCCCCAGCATTTT. Translated: CASSQGGDQPQHF.